The 8 T cell receptor beta chains presented below share a single source sample, sequenced in a study of cytomegalovirus exposure and HLA in healthy donors. PCR amplification relied on 60 Vbeta primers (plus 13 Jbeta primers). Clones were sequenced by immunoSEQ multiplex PCR, and TCRdb holds only the in-frame ones, with some missing. The table counts 150,000 or so clones; 1.5% to 2% lies in the top ten. Material for sequencing was PBMCs. These receptor sequences come from a man aged 18 to 30 in good health and CMV-seronegative.

J is TRBJ2-1 and V is TRBV4-1, with D possibly being TRBD1 (6 bases). Germline V gene data show CDR1 as MGHRA and CDR2 as YSYEKL. There are 13 residues in the CDR3. Trimming pared 6 bases from V and 6 bases from J, leaving 12 bases between. CDR3 sequence: CASRGDRRNEQFF. The CDR3 DNA is TGCGCCAGCAGGGGCGACAGGCGCAATGAGCAGTTCTTC.

The chain recombines TRBV5-4 with TRBJ2-2; 11 bases are a match to TRBD1. The CDR3 runs 16 residues. Germline V gives CDR1 SGHNT, CDR2 YYREEE (reference sequence). V dropped 4 bases and J dropped 5; count of bases not matched to a gene: 7. The CDR3 here is CASSGKDRGHTGELFF. The CDR3 DNA reads as TGTGCCAGCAGCGGGAAGGACAGGGGGCATACCGGGGAGCTGTTTTTT.

V usage is TRBV6-5 and J usage is TRBJ2-7; a weak D match, TRBD2 (6 bases). CDR1 and CDR2 (germline): MNHEY, SVGAGI. This CDR3 is built from 12 residues. V was pared by 5 bases and J by 7 bases, with 12 bases between. CDR3 in DNA: TGTGCCAGCAGTGTTTCAGGGACTGAGCAGTACTTC. Translation: CASSVSGTEQYF.

The rearrangement links TRBV7-9 to TRBJ2-1, with TRBD2 as a possible D gene (6 bases). The germline V gene has CDR1 SEHNR and CDR2 FQNEAQ (reference sequence). CDR3 size: 14 residues. V was cut by 4 bases and J by 8 bases, with 15 bases left in between. CDR3 DNA: TGTGCCAGCAGCTGGGGACCGGGGGTCGATGAGCAGTTCTTC. Translating it yields CASSWGPGVDEQFF.

The chain carries TRBV6-6 and TRBJ1-1, with 10 bases that match TRBD1. CDR1 MNHNY and CDR2 SVGAGI come from the germline V gene (reference sequence). This CDR3 spans 13 amino acids. V lost 7 bases to trimming and J lost 8 bases; unmatched junction nucleotides: 7. CDR3 bases: TGTGCCAGCATCTTGACAGGGGGCCAGGAAGCTTTCTTT. It translates to CASILTGGQEAFF.

The chain links TRBV11-2 to TRBJ2-2; D possibly corresponds to TRBD1 (6 bases). Trimming took off 0 bases at V and 6 bases at J, with 11 bases between the two ends. Germline V CDR1 and CDR2: SGHAT, FQNNGV. This CDR3 has 15 residues. CDR3 protein: CASSLEHRVAGELFF. CDR3 coding DNA: TGTGCCAGCAGCTTAGAGCACAGGGTGGCCGGGGAGCTGTTTTTT.

With regard to this clone: The sample carries other DNA sequences with the same CDR3. The rearrangement links TRBV9 to TRBJ1-1; D is uncertain. In germline, CDR1 is SGDLS, CDR2 YYNGEE. The CDR3 contains 13 residues. V was shortened by 0 bases and J by 1 base, with 4 bases between the two germline ends. CDR3: CASSVVSNTEAFF. The CDR3 DNA reads TGTGCCAGCAGCGTAGTCTCGAACACTGAAGCTTTCTTT.

With regard to this clone: One junction end does not reproduce the germline sequence, and a read error may be involved. The chain is built from TRBV28 and TRBJ1-1, with 8 bases that match TRBD1. This CDR3 contains 15 residues. Germline lookup yields CDR1 MDHEN and CDR2 SYDVKM. The CDR3, as DNA: TGTGCCAGCAGTTTACCCTCAGGGGGCAGGGGTGAAACTTTCTTT. Translating it yields CASSLPSGGRGETFF.